One sample yielded the 19 T cell receptor beta chains listed below, sequenced in a study of CD8 T cells in ankylosing spondylitis. TCRdb used MiXCR to reprocess the 5' RACE reads, holding one entry per CDR3 protein. This sample yields 750,000 to 850,000 distinct CDR3 sequences, of which roughly 12% are seen a single time; approximately 0.5% belongs to the top ten. Study-wide results and limits: One TCR beta motif, made up of 7 or 8 highly homologous variants, appeared characteristic of ankylosing spondylitis blood.

These receptors' antigens are unknown. Sequencing was carried out using blood, either unsorted or a sorted T cell fraction (not recorded which). All receptors derive from a male donor with ankylosing spondylitis.

A few counts support this clonotype. The chain combines TRBV2 with TRBJ2-4; possibly TRBD1 for D (5 bases). CDR3 length equals 13 residues. Between the trimmed V and J ends, which lost 7 bases and 0 bases, there was a span of 7 bases. Germline V gene sequence: CDR1 SNHLY, CDR2 FYNNEI. The CDR3 DNA follows: TGTGCCAGCAAGGGGATAGCCAAAAACATTCAGTACTTC. Protein: CASKGIAKNIQYF.

This clonotype has only a few counts. The chain employs TRBV5-1 and TRBJ1-4; D remains ambiguous. CDR1 is SGHRS and CDR2 is YFSETQ in the germline V gene. V gave up 0 bases and J gave up 1 base, with 10 bases separating them. The CDR3 totals 16 residues. The CDR3 DNA reads as TGCGCCAGCAGCTTGGAGCCGTGGAAAACTAATGAAAAACTGTTTTTT. Translated, it gives CASSLEPWKTNEKLFF.

This clonotype has a handful of counts. The chain couples TRBV10-3 to TRBJ1-1, with 9 bases fitting TRBD1. CDR1 ENHRY and CDR2 SYGVKD come from the germline V gene. This CDR3 comprises 16 residues. J gave up 5 bases and V 7 bases, and 14 bases lay outside the gene matches. The CDR3 loop is CAIKASTGGRGTEAFF. The CDR3 DNA reads TGTGCCATCAAGGCCTCCACAGGGGGCAGGGGGACTGAAGCTTTCTTT.

This clonotype was seen many times. The CDR3 DNA reads TGTGCCAGCAGCTTGTCCCTAGGACTAGCGGTTAATGAGCAGTTCTTC. Its translation: CASSLSLGLAVNEQFF. The chain employs TRBV11-2 and TRBJ2-1, with 10 positions matching TRBD2. V lost 3 bases and J lost 7; bases outside the gene matches: 9. The length of the CDR3 is 16 residues. The germline V gene encodes CDR1 SGHAT and CDR2 FQNNGV.

This clonotype was counted between two and nine times. The V gene is TRBV20-1, the J gene TRBJ2-7; D perhaps matches TRBD2 (9 bases). CDR3 length equals 21 residues. Germline loops: CDR1 DFQATT, CDR2 SNEGSKA (reference sequence). The V end lost 3 bases, the J end lost 1 base, and 34 bases lay between the germline ends. The CDR3 sequence: CSASVDRDPSGNNYLSYEQYF. The DNA for the CDR3 is TGCAGTGCTAGTGTGGACAGGGACCCTAGCGGGAACAACTACCTTTCCTACGAGCAGTACTTC.

Only a few counts were recorded for this clonotype. The rearrangement uses TRBV5-6 and TRBJ2-7; D remains ambiguous. The CDR3 is made up of 13 amino acids. Trimming left V 0 bases short and J 5 bases short, with 9 bases between. The germline V gene encodes CDR1 SGHDT and CDR2 YYEEEE. CDR3 protein: CASSLEGGDEQYF. For the CDR3, the DNA is TGTGCCAGCAGCTTGGAGGGTGGCGACGAGCAGTACTTC.

The CDR3, as DNA: TGTGCCAGCACTTCTGTGGACAGGAACACTGAAGCTTTCTTT. Translating gives CASTSVDRNTEAFF. The chain carries TRBV27 and TRBJ1-1, with D perhaps TRBD1 (6 bases). Looked up from germline, CDR1 is MNHEY and CDR2 is SMNVEV (reference sequence). The CDR3 extends over 14 amino acids. The germline V and J ends were trimmed by 7 bases and 1 base, with 13 bases remaining between them.

This rearrangement joins TRBV14 to TRBJ1-1, with 8 positions matching TRBD1. Per germline, CDR1 SGHDN and CDR2 FVKESK. CDR3 length equals 15 residues. Germline trimming cut 3 bases from V and 5 bases from J; bases unmatched to any gene: 8. The CDR3 sequence: CASSQVWTGRTEAFF. The CDR3 nucleotides read TGTGCCAGCAGCCAGGTTTGGACAGGGCGGACTGAAGCTTTCTTT.

This clonotype was detected a few times. The chain employs TRBV15 and TRBJ2-1, with TRBD2 identical over 7 bases. Per the germline V gene, CDR1 is LNHNV and CDR2 is YYDKDF (reference sequence). V was clipped by 5 bases and J by 6 bases; unmatched bases: 7. This CDR3 is 14 amino acids long. The CDR3 nucleotides are TGTGCCACCAGCTTACGACTAGCCGGCAATGAGCAGTTCTTC. Protein: CATSLRLAGNEQFF. Drawing the rest from reference TRBV15 and TRBJ2-1, the complete variable domain is DAMVIQNPRYQVTQFGKPVTLSCSQTLNHNVMYWYQQKSSQAPKLLFHYYDKDFNNEADTPDNFQSRRPNTSFCFLDIRSPGLGDTAMYLCATSLRLAGNEQFFGPGTRLTVL.

The sample holds a few counts of this clonotype. DNA for the CDR3: TGTGCCAGCAGGCAAGAAGGGGATTGGGGAGGCGAGCAGTACTTC. Translating it yields CASRQEGDWGGEQYF. The chain is built from TRBV28 and TRBJ2-7; TRBD2 might be the D (6 bases). V dropped 6 bases and J dropped 6 bases, with 21 bases sitting between them. Germline V gives CDR1 MDHEN, CDR2 SYDVKM. This CDR3 is 15 amino acids long.

This clonotype has just a few counts. V usage is TRBV7-2 and J usage is TRBJ2-7, with 8 nucleotides matching TRBD1. This CDR3 is 14 amino acids long. V gave up 4 bases and J gave up 3 bases; unmatched junction bases: 5. Germline lookup yields CDR1 SGHTA and CDR2 FQGNSA. CDR3 sequence reads: CASSSGQALYEQYF. CDR3 DNA sequence: TGTGCCAGCAGCTCGGGACAGGCCCTCTACGAGCAGTACTTC.

This clonotype was counted many times. V is TRBV20-1 and J is TRBJ2-2, with 7 nucleotides matching TRBD2. This CDR3 comprises 15 residues. V lost 1 base and J lost 4; bases outside the gene matches: 6. Germline V gene lookup returns CDR1 DFQATT and CDR2 SNEGSKA (reference sequence). CDR3 amino acids: CSARVRAGSTGELFF. In DNA, the CDR3 is TGCAGTGCTAGAGTAAGAGCGGGGAGCACCGGGGAGCTGTTTTTT.

This chain connects TRBV4-1 to TRBJ1-4; D gene ambiguous. Germline CDR1 MGHRA, CDR2 YSYEKL. V lost 2 bases and J 1 base, leaving 14 bases between the germline ends. The CDR3 runs 17 residues. The CDR3 DNA sequence: TGCGCCAGCAGCCAAATCATTTTTGCAGGAACTAATGAAAAACTGTTTTTT. Translating it yields CASSQIIFAGTNEKLFF.

This clonotype was detected many times. The chain joins TRBV7-8 to TRBJ2-1; weak D call: TRBD1 (5 bases). This CDR3 is 14 amino acids long. Germline assignment: CDR1 SGHVS and CDR2 FQNEAQ. The germline V and J ends were trimmed by 0 bases and 4 bases, with 7 bases remaining between them. CDR3 loop: CASSLAPGYNEQFF. In DNA form, the CDR3 reads TGTGCCAGCAGCTTAGCGCCAGGGTACAATGAGCAGTTCTTC.

This clonotype has a count of ten or more. The chain links TRBV5-1 to TRBJ2-3; the D gene is possibly TRBD2 (6 bases). The CDR3 loop spans 13 amino acids. The germline V and J ends were trimmed by 1 base and 5 bases, with 8 bases remaining between them. From germline, CDR1 is SGHRS and CDR2 YFSETQ. The CDR3 protein is CASSLWGEDTQYF. CDR3 DNA sequence: TGCGCCAGCAGCTTGTGGGGGGAAGATACGCAGTATTTT.

The CDR3 sequence is CASSQEPDRDNSPLHF. The CDR3 DNA follows: TGCGCCAGCAGCCAAGAGCCGGACCGGGATAATTCACCCCTCCACTTT. This chain joins TRBV4-3 and TRBJ1-6; no firm D call. V dropped 0 bases and J dropped 5 bases, with 11 bases sitting between them. This CDR3 is built from 16 residues. In germline, CDR1 is LGHNA, CDR2 YSLEER.

The rearrangement uses TRBV5-5 and TRBJ1-1; D uncertain. The CDR3 spans 15 residues. CDR1 SGHKS and CDR2 YYEKEE come from the germline V gene (reference sequence). The V end was cut by 3 bases, the J end by 1 base, with 13 bases between. The CDR3: CASSSARTGNTEAFF. The CDR3 coding sequence is TGTGCCAGCAGCTCGGCTCGAACGGGGAACACTGAAGCTTTCTTT.

In this sample, this clonotype turned up many times. The chain uses TRBV12-3 or TRBV12-4 and TRBJ2-2; D is unresolved. The CDR3 is 12 amino acids. V gave up 6 bases and J gave up 8 bases, with 10 bases separating them. DNA for the CDR3: TGTGCCAGCAGGCCCACCCTGGGGGAGCTGTTTTTT. This translates into CASRPTLGELFF.

The rearrangement uses TRBV24-1 and TRBJ2-2; a possible D gene is TRBD1 (5 bases). The CDR3 contains 14 residues. Germline V gives CDR1 KGHDR, CDR2 SFDVKD. V was pared by 5 bases and J by 1 base, with 7 bases between. This chain's CDR3 is CATSAQGNTGELFF. CDR3 coding DNA: TGTGCCACCAGTGCCCAGGGGAACACCGGGGAGCTGTTTTTT.